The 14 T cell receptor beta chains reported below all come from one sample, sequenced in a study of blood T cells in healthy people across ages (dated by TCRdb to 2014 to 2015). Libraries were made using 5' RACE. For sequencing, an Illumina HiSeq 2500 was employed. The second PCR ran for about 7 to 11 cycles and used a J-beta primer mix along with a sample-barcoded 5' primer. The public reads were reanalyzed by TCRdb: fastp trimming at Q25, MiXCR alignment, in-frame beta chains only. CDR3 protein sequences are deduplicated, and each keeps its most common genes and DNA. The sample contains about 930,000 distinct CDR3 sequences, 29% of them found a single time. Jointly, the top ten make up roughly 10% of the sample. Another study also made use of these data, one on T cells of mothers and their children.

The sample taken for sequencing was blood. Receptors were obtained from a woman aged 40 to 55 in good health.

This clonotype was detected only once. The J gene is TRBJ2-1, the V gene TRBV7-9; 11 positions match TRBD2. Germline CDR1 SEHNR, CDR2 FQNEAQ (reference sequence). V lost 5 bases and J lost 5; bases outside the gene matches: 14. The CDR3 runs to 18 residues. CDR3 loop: CASSDPKGGLAAHNEQFF. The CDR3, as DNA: TGTGCCAGCAGCGACCCGAAGGGGGGACTAGCGGCCCACAATGAGCAGTTCTTC.

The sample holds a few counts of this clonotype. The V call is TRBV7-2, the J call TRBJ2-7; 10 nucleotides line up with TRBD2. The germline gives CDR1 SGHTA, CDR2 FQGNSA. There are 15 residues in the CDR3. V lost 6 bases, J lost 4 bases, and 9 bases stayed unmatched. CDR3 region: CASRPESGGAYEQYF. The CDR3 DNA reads TGTGCCAGCAGACCCGAGAGCGGGGGGGCGTACGAGCAGTACTTC.

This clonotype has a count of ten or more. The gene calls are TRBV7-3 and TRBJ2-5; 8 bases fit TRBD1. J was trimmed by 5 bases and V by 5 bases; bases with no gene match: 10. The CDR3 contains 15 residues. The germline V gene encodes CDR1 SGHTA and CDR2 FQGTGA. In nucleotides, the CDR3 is TGTGCCAGCAGCCCGACAGGGGTTAGTTGGGAGACCCAGTACTTC. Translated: CASSPTGVSWETQYF.

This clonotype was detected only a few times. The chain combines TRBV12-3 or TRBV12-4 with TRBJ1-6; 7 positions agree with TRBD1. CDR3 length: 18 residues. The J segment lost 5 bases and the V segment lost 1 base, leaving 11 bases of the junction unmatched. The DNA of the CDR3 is TGTGCCAGCAGTTTAGGCTACAGGGGAGGGCCTAATAATTCACCCCTCCACTTT. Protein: CASSLGYRGGPNNSPLHF.

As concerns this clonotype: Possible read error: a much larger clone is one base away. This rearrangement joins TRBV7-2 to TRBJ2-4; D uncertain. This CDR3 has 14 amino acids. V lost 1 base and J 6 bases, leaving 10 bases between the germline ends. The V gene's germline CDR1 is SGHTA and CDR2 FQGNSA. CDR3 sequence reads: CASSLDTVLNIQYF. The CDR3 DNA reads TGTGCCAGCAGCTTAGACACGGTTTTAAACATTCAGTACTTC.

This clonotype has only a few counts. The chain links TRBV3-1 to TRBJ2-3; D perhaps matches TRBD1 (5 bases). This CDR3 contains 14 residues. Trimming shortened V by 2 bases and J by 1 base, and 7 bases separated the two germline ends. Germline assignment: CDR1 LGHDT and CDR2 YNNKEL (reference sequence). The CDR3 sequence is CASSQLGRTDTQYF. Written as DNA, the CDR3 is TGTGCCAGCAGCCAACTGGGGCGCACAGATACGCAGTATTTT.

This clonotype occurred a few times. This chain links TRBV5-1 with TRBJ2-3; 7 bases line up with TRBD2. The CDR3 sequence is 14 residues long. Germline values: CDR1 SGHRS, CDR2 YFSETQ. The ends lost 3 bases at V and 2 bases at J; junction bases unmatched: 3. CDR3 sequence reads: CASSSGTNTDTQYF. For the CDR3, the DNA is TGCGCCAGCAGCTCCGGGACTAACACAGATACGCAGTATTTT.

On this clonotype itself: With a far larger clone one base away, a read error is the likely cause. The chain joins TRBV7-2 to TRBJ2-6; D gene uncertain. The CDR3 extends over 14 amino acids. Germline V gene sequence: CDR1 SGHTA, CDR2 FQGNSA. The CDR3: CASSFPSGTNVLTF. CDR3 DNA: TGTGCCAGCAGCTTCCCCTCTGGGACCAACGTCCTGACTTTC.

For the CDR3, the DNA is TGCGCCAGCAGCTTAGATCTGATTAACTATGGCTACACCTTC. Residues: CASSLDLINYGYTF. This chain uses TRBV5-1 with TRBJ1-2; D uncertain. Germline values: CDR1 SGHRS, CDR2 YFSETQ. This CDR3 spans 14 amino acids. Trimming cost V 2 bases and J 1 base, with 9 bases left between them.

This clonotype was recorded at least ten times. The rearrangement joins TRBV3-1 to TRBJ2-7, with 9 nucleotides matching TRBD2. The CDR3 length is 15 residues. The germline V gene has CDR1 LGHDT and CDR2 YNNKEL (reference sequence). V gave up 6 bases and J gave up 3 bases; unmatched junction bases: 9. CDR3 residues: CASSKSGGTFYEQYF. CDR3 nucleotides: TGTGCCAGCAGTAAGAGCGGGGGGACTTTCTACGAGCAGTACTTC.

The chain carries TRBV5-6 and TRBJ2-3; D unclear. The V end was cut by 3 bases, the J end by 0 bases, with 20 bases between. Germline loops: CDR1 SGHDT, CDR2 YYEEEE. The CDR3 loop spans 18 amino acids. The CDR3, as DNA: TGTGCCAGCAGCTACGGCCCTACCCCAGCCGTGAGCACAGATACGCAGTATTTT. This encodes CASSYGPTPAVSTDTQYF.

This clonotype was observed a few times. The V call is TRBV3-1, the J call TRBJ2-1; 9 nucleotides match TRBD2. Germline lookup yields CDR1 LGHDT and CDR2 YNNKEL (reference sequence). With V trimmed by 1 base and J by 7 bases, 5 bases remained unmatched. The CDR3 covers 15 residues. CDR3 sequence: CASSQGGGARNEQFF. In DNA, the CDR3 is TGTGCCAGCAGCCAAGGCGGGGGGGCTCGAAATGAGCAGTTCTTC.

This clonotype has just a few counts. In DNA form, the CDR3 reads TGTGCCAGCAGCCTAGCCGGGGGGCCTCTCACAGATACGCAGTATTTT. Its protein product is CASSLAGGPLTDTQYF. This sequence joins TRBV7-3 and TRBJ2-3; maybe TRBD2 (7 bases). Trimming pared 5 bases from V and 2 bases from J, leaving 17 bases between. The CDR3 covers 16 residues. Germline V lookup: CDR1 SGHTA, CDR2 FQGTGA. Looking up the rest from reference TRBV7-3 and TRBJ2-3 gives the full variable domain: GAGVSQTPSNKVTEKGKYVELRCDPISGHTALYWYRQSLGQGPEFLIYFQGTGAADDSGLPNDRFFAVRPEGSVSTLKIQRTERGDSAVYLCASSLAGGPLTDTQYFGPGTRLTVL.

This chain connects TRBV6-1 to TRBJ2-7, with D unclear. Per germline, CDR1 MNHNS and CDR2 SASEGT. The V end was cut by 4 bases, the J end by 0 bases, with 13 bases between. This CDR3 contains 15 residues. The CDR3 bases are TGTGCCAGCAGTGGAGACGTTGTTAGCTCCTACGAGCAGTACTTC. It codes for CASSGDVVSSYEQYF.